These 15 T cell receptor beta chains originate from one sample sequenced in a study of follicular helper T cells after annual influenza vaccination. Indicated time point: 2015-2016 season, 7 days after influenza vaccination. Measured with immunoSEQ multiplex PCR; TCRdb has only the in-frame clones, and not every one. The sample lists roughly 4,900 clones, 83% occurring once. The sample consisted of CXCR5+ CD38- circulating T follicular helper cells from blood, taken 7 days after influenza vaccination. Subset denoted: circulating Tfh, non-naive CD4+CXCR5+PD-1+ (ICOS+CD38+ or ICOS-CD38-). These receptor sequences come from an adult who received the influenza vaccine.

A few counts support this clone. The chain joins TRBV11-2 to TRBJ2-1; unclear D gene. This CDR3 comprises 11 residues. The germline V gene encodes CDR1 SGHAT and CDR2 FQNNGV. V lost 2 bases to trimming and J lost 7 bases, with 3 bases between them. The CDR3 reads CASSLRNEQFF. CDR3 in DNA: TGTGCCAGCAGCTTAAGGAATGAGCAGTTCTTC.

The rearrangement joins TRBV15 to TRBJ2-1; D gene unclear. Trimming cost V 0 bases and J 3 bases, with 6 bases left between them. CDR3 length: 14 amino acids. Germline-derived CDR1 and CDR2 are LNHNV and YYDKDF (reference sequence). CDR3 residues: CATSRDQDYNEQFF. The DNA for the CDR3 is TGTGCCACCAGCAGAGATCAGGACTACAATGAGCAGTTCTTC.

The V call is TRBV19, the J call TRBJ1-1; D is uncertain. CDR3 size: 12 residues. Per germline, CDR1 LNHDA and CDR2 SQIVND (reference sequence). V shed 5 bases and J shed 2 bases, with 6 bases lying between them. The CDR3 loop is CASSRSNTEAFF. The DNA for the CDR3 is TGTGCCAGTAGTCGCTCTAACACTGAAGCTTTCTTT.

The J gene is TRBJ1-4, the V gene TRBV28; D is perhaps TRBD1 (6 bases). CDR3 size: 13 residues. Germline CDR1 and CDR2: MDHEN and SYDVKM. Trimming pared 8 bases from V and 1 base from J, leaving 8 bases between. In nucleotides, the CDR3 is TGTGCCAGCCTGGACAGAACTAATGAAAAACTGTTTTTT. Protein product: CASLDRTNEKLFF.

V gene TRBV28 combines with J gene TRBJ1-4; no clear D. The CDR3 spans 14 residues. Trimming took 5 bases from V and 0 from J, leaving 7 bases between them. From germline, CDR1 is MDHEN and CDR2 SYDVKM. CDR3 protein: CASSLGTTNEKLFF. For the CDR3, the DNA is TGTGCCAGCAGTCTAGGGACAACTAATGAAAAACTGTTTTTT.

The rearrangement links TRBV4-1 to TRBJ1-2; D remains unclear. The CDR3 sequence is 16 residues long. Trimming removed 4 bases at V and 3 bases at J, with 18 bases between. Germline CDR1 MGHRA, CDR2 YSYEKL. The CDR3 loop is CASSPYHPQAYYGYTF. The CDR3 nucleotides read TGCGCCAGCAGCCCTTACCACCCTCAGGCATACTATGGCTACACCTTC.

The chain joins TRBV19 to TRBJ1-2; 7 bases agree with TRBD1. V dropped 4 bases and J dropped 8; count of bases not matched to a gene: 19. The CDR3 covers 17 residues. Germline V gene sequence: CDR1 LNHDA, CDR2 SQIVND (reference sequence). The DNA of the CDR3 is TGTGCCAGTAGTACGGCTCAGGTCGATAAGGGGGCGCGGGGCTACACCTTC. This sequence encodes CASSTAQVDKGARGYTF. The complete variable domain, with remaining parts taken from reference TRBV19 and TRBJ1-2, reads DGGITQSPKYLFRKEGQNVTLSCEQNLNHDAMYWYRQDPGQGLRLIYYSQIVNDFQKGDIAEGYSVSREKKESFPLTVTSAQKNPTAFYLCASSTAQVDKGARGYTFGSGTRLTVV.

The chain couples TRBV9 to TRBJ2-7, with 8 nucleotides matching TRBD2. The length of the CDR3 is 14 residues. The J segment lost 4 bases and the V segment lost 2 bases, leaving 5 bases of the junction unmatched. The germline CDR1 and CDR2 sequences are SGDLS and YYNGEE. The CDR3 DNA reads TGTGCCAGCAGCGTTGGACTAGCACAGTACGAGCAGTACTTC. It is translated as CASSVGLAQYEQYF.

V usage is TRBV27 and J usage is TRBJ1-6; a possible D gene is TRBD1 (6 bases). Trimming left V 6 bases short and J 10 bases short, with 22 bases between. The CDR3 loop spans 16 amino acids. Germline V gene lookup returns CDR1 MNHEY and CDR2 SMNVEV (reference sequence). DNA of the CDR3: TGTGCCAGCAGCCATTGGAACCGGGACAAGGGATCACCCCTCCACTTT. Residues: CASSHWNRDKGSPLHF.

V and J are TRBV5-1 and TRBJ2-1; 11 bases match TRBD1. CDR3 length: 16 amino acids. With 6 bases clipped from V and 6 bases from J, the junction kept 11 bases outside the gene matches. Germline V lookup: CDR1 SGHRS, CDR2 YFSETQ. The CDR3 DNA reads as TGCGCCAGCACTTTAACCGGGACAGGGGGTCTCAATGAGCAGTTCTTC. This sequence encodes CASTLTGTGGLNEQFF.

This CDR3 reads CASSPFGLAGAGGKTDTQYF. DNA for the CDR3: TGTGCCAGCAGCCCGTTCGGGCTAGCGGGGGCCGGGGGAAAAACAGATACGCAGTATTTT. The J gene is TRBJ2-3, the V gene TRBV4-2; TRBD2 aligns across 10 bases. The germline CDR1 and CDR2 sequences are LGHNA and YNFKEQ. This CDR3 is built from 20 residues. V lost 4 bases and J lost 3; bases outside the gene matches: 19.

The V gene is TRBV9, the J gene TRBJ2-5, with D uncertain. This CDR3 region has 14 residues. Germline lookup yields CDR1 SGDLS and CDR2 YYNGEE. The V and J ends lost 0 bases and 2 bases respectively, with 8 bases between them. The CDR3 bases are TGTGCCAGCAGCGTAGAGCCTAATCAAGAGACCCAGTACTTC. Its protein product is CASSVEPNQETQYF.

This rearrangement joins TRBV11-2 to TRBJ1-2, with a weak D call TRBD1 (6 bases). Germline assignment: CDR1 SGHAT and CDR2 FQNNGV. The CDR3 contains 14 residues. V was pared by 0 bases and J by 5 bases, with 10 bases between. This chain's CDR3 is CASSLDSQGYGYTF. The CDR3 DNA reads TGTGCCAGCAGCTTAGATAGCCAGGGGTATGGCTACACCTTC.

This clone was observed once. V usage is TRBV2 and J usage is TRBJ2-1; a possible D gene is TRBD1 (5 bases). Trimming took off 5 bases at V and 5 bases at J, with 13 bases between the two ends. The length of the CDR3 is 14 residues. Germline CDR1 reads SNHLY; CDR2 reads FYNNEI. CDR3 region: CASSNSRGNNEQFF. The CDR3 DNA reads as TGTGCCAGCAGTAACTCTAGGGGTAACAATGAGCAGTTCTTC.

This chain links TRBV5-1 with TRBJ2-3; possibly TRBD1 or TRBD2 for D (6 bases each). CDR3 length: 14 residues. The V end was cut by 2 bases, the J end by 6 bases, with 13 bases between. Germline V gives CDR1 SGHRS, CDR2 YFSETQ. The CDR3 coding sequence is TGCGCCAGCAGCTTTCGGGGGCCAGACGATACGCAGTATTTT. Translated, it gives CASSFRGPDDTQYF.